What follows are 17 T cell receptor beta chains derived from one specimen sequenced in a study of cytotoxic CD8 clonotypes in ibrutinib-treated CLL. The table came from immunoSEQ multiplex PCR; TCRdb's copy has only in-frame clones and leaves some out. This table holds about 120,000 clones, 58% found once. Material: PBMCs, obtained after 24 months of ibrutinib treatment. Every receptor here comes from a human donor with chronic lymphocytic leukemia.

In DNA, the CDR3 is TGCAGCGCCGGGACAGAAAACATTCAGTACTTC. It is translated as CSAGTENIQYF. J is TRBJ2-4 and V is TRBV29-1; 7 nucleotides align to TRBD1. Germline V CDR1 and CDR2: SQVTM, ANQGSEA. The CDR3 is 11 amino acids. V shed 7 bases and J 5 bases; nucleotides not matched to a gene: 2.

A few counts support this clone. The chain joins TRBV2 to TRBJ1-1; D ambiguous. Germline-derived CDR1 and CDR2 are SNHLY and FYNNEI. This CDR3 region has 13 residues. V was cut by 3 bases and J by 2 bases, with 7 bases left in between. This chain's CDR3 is CASSERRNTEAFF. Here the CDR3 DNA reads TGTGCCAGCAGTGAGCGTCGAAACACTGAAGCTTTCTTT.

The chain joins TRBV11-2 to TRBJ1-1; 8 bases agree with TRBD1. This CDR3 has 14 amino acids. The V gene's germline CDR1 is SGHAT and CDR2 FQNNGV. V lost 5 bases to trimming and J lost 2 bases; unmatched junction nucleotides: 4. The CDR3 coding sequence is TGTGCCAGCAGCATCGGACAGGGAAACACTGAAGCTTTCTTT. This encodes CASSIGQGNTEAFF.

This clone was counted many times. CDR3 bases: TGTGCCAGCAGCTTAACAAGTAATTCACCCCTCCACTTT. It is translated as CASSLTSNSPLHF. V is TRBV7-9 and J is TRBJ1-6; D remains unclear. The CDR3 spans 13 residues. V lost 2 bases, J lost 6 bases, and 5 bases lay in between. Germline assignment: CDR1 SEHNR and CDR2 FQNEAQ (reference sequence).

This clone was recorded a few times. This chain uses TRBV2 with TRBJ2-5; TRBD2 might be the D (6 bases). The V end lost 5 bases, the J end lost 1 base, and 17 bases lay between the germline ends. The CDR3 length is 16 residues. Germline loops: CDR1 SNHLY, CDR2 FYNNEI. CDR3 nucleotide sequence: TGTGCCAGCAGTTTCCAGGGTTTGGGGGGCCAAGAGACCCAGTACTTC. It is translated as CASSFQGLGGQETQYF. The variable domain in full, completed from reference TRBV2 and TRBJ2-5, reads EPEVTQTPSHQVTQMGQEVILRCVPISNHLYFYWYRQILGQKVEFLVSFYNNEISEKSEIFDDQFSVERPDGSNFTLKIRSTKLEDSAMYFCASSFQGLGGQETQYFGPGTRLLVL.

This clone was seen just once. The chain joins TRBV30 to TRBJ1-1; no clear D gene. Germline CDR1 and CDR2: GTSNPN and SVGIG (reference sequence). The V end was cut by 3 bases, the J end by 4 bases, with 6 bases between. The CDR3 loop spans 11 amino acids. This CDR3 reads CAWSHSTEAFF. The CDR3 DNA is TGTGCCTGGAGCCACAGCACTGAAGCTTTCTTT.

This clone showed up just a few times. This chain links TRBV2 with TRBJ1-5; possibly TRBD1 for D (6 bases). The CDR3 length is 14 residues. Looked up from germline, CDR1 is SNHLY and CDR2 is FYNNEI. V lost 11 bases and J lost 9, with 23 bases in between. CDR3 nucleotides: TGTGCCGGCTCCGAGGGGGGGACGGGGCGGCCCCAGCATTTT. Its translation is CAGSEGGTGRPQHF.

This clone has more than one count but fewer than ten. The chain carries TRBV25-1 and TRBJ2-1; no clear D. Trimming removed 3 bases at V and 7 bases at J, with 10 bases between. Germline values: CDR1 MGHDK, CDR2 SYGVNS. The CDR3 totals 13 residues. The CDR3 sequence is CASSEWVGNEQFF. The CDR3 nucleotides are TGTGCCAGCAGTGAGTGGGTAGGGAATGAGCAGTTCTTC.

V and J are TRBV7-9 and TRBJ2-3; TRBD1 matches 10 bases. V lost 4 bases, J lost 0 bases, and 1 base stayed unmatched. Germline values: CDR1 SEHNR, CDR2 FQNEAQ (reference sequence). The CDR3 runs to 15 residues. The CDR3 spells CASSWDRGSTDTQYF. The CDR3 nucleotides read TGTGCCAGCAGCTGGGACAGGGGAAGCACAGATACGCAGTATTTT.

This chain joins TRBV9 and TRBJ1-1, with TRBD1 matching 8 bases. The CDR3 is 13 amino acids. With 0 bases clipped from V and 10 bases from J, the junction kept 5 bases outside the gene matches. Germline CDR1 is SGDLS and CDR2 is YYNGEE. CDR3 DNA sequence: TGTGCCAGCAGCGTAGGGGGCGGACAGGGAGCTTTCTTT. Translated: CASSVGGGQGAFF.

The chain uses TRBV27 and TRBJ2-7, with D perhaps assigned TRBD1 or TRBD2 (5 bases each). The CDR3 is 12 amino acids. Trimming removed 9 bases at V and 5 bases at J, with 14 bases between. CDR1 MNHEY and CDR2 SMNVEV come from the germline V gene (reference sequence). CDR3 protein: CASLGAENEQYF. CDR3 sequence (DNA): TGTGCCAGTCTCGGGGCCGAGAACGAGCAGTACTTC.

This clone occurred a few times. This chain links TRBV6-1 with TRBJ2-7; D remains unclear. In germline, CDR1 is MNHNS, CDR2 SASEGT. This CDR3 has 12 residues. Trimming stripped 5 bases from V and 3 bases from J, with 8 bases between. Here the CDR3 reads CASSFDFYEQYF. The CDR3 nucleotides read TGTGCCAGCAGTTTCGACTTCTACGAGCAGTACTTC.

CDR3 sequence reads: CACNWGSYGYTF. The CDR3 DNA follows: TGTGCCTGTAACTGGGGGTCCTATGGCTACACCTTC. The genes are TRBV30 and TRBJ1-2; tentatively, D is TRBD1 (5 bases). Germline V CDR1 and CDR2: GTSNPN, SVGIG (reference sequence). This CDR3 region has 12 residues. Between the trimmed V and J ends, which lost 6 bases and 4 bases, there was a span of 12 bases.

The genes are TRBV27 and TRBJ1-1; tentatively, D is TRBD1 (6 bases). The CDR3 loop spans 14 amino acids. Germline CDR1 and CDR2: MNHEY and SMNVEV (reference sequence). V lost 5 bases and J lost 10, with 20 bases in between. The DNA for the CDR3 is TGTGCCAGCAGTCCGGACAGTGGGACCGCAAGAGCTTTCTTT. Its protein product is CASSPDSGTARAFF.

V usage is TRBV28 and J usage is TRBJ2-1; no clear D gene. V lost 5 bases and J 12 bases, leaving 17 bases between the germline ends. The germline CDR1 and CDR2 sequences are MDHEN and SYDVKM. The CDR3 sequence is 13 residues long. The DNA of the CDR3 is TGTGCCAGCAGTCAAGGGATATCTAGGCCGCAGTTCTTC. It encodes CASSQGISRPQFF.

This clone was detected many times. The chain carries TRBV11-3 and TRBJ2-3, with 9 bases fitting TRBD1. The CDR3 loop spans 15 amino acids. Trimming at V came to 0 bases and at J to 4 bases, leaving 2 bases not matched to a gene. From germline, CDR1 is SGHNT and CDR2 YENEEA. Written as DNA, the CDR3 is TGTGCCAGCAGCTTAGACGGGACAGGGTCAGATACGCAGTATTTT. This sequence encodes CASSLDGTGSDTQYF.

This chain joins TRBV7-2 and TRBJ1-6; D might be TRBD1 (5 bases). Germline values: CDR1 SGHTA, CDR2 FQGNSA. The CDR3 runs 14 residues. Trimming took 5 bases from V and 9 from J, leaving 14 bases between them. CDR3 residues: CASSQVRDSSPLHF. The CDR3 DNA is TGTGCCAGCAGCCAAGTACGGGACTCTTCACCCCTCCACTTT.